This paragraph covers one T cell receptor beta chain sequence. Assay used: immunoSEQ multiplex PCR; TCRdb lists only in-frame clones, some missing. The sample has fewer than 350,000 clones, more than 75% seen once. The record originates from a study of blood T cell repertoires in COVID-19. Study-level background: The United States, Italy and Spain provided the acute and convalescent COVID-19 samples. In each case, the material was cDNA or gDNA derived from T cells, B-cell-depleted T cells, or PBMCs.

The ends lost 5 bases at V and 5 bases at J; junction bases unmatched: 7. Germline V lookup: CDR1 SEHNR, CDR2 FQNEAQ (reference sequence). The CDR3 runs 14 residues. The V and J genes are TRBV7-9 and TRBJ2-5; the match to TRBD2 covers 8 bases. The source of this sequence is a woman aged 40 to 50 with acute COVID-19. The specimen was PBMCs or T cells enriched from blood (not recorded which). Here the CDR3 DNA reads TGTGCCAGCAGCCAGCGGGGGCAAGGGGAGACCCAGTACTTC. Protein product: CASSQRGQGETQYF.